These 24 T cell receptor beta chains share one sample of origin, sequenced in a study of T-cell reconstitution after alpha-beta-depleted transplantation in children. Using unique molecular identifiers, the investigators prepared the TCRbeta library. MiXCR, applied by TCRdb to the PCR reads, yields one record per CDR3 protein. The sample holds a few hundred thousand distinct CDR3 sequences, 10% seen once. Specimen: PBMCs from the stem cell graft donor, collected from the stem cell graft. These receptors were taken from a human donor who donated a stem cell graft to a child with acute lymphoblastic leukemia.

The J gene is TRBJ2-7, the V gene TRBV12-3 or TRBV12-4, with D possibly called TRBD1 or TRBD2 (5 bases each). This CDR3 is 14 amino acids long. V lost 7 bases and J 2 bases, leaving 15 bases between the germline ends. CDR3 in amino acids: CASTPGTAAYEQYF. DNA of the CDR3: TGTGCCAGCACCCCTGGGACCGCGGCCTACGAGCAGTACTTC.

A few counts support this clonotype. V gene TRBV12-3 or TRBV12-4 combines with J gene TRBJ1-6; maybe TRBD1 (5 bases). This CDR3 is 15 amino acids long. Trimming stripped 5 bases from V and 7 bases from J, with 15 bases between. DNA for the CDR3: TGTGCCAGCAGTCCCGATAGGGGAGGAAATTCACCCCTCCACTTT. It translates to CASSPDRGGNSPLHF.

This clonotype was counted only a few times. V is TRBV20-1 and J is TRBJ2-7; 9 positions agree with TRBD1. V shed 7 bases and J 2 bases; nucleotides not matched to a gene: 6. CDR3 size: 13 residues. Germline V gene data show CDR1 as DFQATT and CDR2 as SNEGSKA (reference sequence). CDR3 DNA sequence: TGCAGTGTCAGGACAGGGGAACCCTACGAGCAGTACTTC. Its protein product is CSVRTGEPYEQYF.

The V and J genes are TRBV5-1 and TRBJ2-5; 7 nucleotides match TRBD1. The germline gives CDR1 SGHRS, CDR2 YFSETQ. The J segment lost 0 bases and the V segment lost 4 bases, leaving 3 bases of the junction unmatched. The CDR3 length is 14 residues. CDR3 protein: CASSVGTDQETQYF. In nucleotides, the CDR3 is TGCGCCAGCAGCGTGGGGACAGACCAAGAGACCCAGTACTTC.

The V call is TRBV7-2, the J call TRBJ2-5, with D possibly TRBD1 on 5 matching bases. This CDR3 comprises 16 residues. Germline CDR1 is SGHTA and CDR2 is FQGNSA. Trimming took 7 bases from V and 2 from J, leaving 20 bases between them. For the CDR3, the DNA is TGTGCCAGCACCCCTAACAGGCCCGGCTTGCAAGAGACCCAGTACTTC. Protein product: CASTPNRPGLQETQYF.

The chain carries TRBV29-1 and TRBJ2-5; D remains unclear. The V end lost 7 bases, the J end lost 7 bases, and 10 bases lay between the germline ends. The germline CDR1 and CDR2 sequences are SQVTM and ANQGSEA. This CDR3 region has 10 residues. The CDR3 nucleotides read TGCAGCGACCCCCTACTGACCCAGTACTTC. It translates to CSDPLLTQYF.

This clonotype was observed a handful of times. The J gene is TRBJ2-3, the V gene TRBV20-1, with a possible D match to TRBD1 (6 bases). CDR1 and CDR2 (germline): DFQATT, SNEGSKA (reference sequence). The CDR3 sequence is 17 residues long. The ends were cut back, 0 bases at V and 2 bases at J, with 18 bases in the middle. The CDR3 nucleotides read TGCAGTGCTAGAGATCTACCCGACAGGATAAACACAGATACGCAGTATTTT. Its protein is CSARDLPDRINTDTQYF.

This clonotype was seen a handful of times. The V call is TRBV12-3 or TRBV12-4, the J call TRBJ2-1; TRBD2 might be the D (5 bases). The CDR3 length is 16 residues. Between the trimmed V and J ends, which lost 7 bases and 2 bases, there was a span of 18 bases. The CDR3 region is CASMGTRRSAYNEQFF. In DNA, the CDR3 is TGTGCCAGCATGGGCACTAGGAGATCAGCCTACAATGAGCAGTTCTTC.

The chain employs TRBV2 and TRBJ2-1; D is unresolved. The V end lost 4 bases, the J end lost 6 bases, and 10 bases lay between the germline ends. The CDR3 is 13 residues long. CDR1 and CDR2 (germline): SNHLY, FYNNEI. Here the CDR3 DNA reads TGTGCCAGCAGTGCCCTCATCGCCAATGAGCAGTTCTTC. As protein: CASSALIANEQFF. The full variable domain, with the rest looked up from reference TRBV2 and TRBJ2-1, is EPEVTQTPSHQVTQMGQEVILRCVPISNHLYFYWYRQILGQKVEFLVSFYNNEISEKSEIFDDQFSVERPDGSNFTLKIRSTKLEDSAMYFCASSALIANEQFFGPGTRLTVL.

The chain employs TRBV14 and TRBJ2-1; 10 bases line up with TRBD2. The germline V gene encodes CDR1 SGHDN and CDR2 FVKESK. This CDR3 is built from 18 residues. V was clipped by 4 bases and J by 2 bases; unmatched bases: 11. The CDR3 is CASSRGLAGVTPYNEQFF. The CDR3 nucleotides are TGTGCCAGCAGCCGGGGGCTAGCGGGAGTTACGCCCTACAATGAGCAGTTCTTC.

This chain connects TRBV5-1 to TRBJ2-1, with D possibly being TRBD2 (5 bases). Germline CDR1 reads SGHRS; CDR2 reads YFSETQ. This CDR3 region has 17 residues. V lost 1 base and J lost 0, with 14 bases in between. The CDR3 sequence: CASSLKSSLYSYNEQFF. The CDR3 DNA is TGCGCCAGCAGCTTGAAGTCTAGCCTATACTCCTACAATGAGCAGTTCTTC.

This clonotype appeared many times. The chain uses TRBV10-3 and TRBJ1-1; D ambiguous. The germline gives CDR1 ENHRY, CDR2 SYGVKD. V shed 3 bases and J shed 6 bases, with 11 bases lying between them. This CDR3 is built from 13 residues. CDR3 region: CAISDMGTAEAFF. The CDR3 DNA is TGTGCCATCAGTGACATGGGTACGGCTGAAGCTTTCTTT.

Turning to this clonotype: Sequence at one end of the junction differs from germline and may be a read error. This chain uses TRBV20-1 with TRBJ2-7, with a tentative D call TRBD1 (7 bases). This CDR3 is 16 amino acids long. In germline, CDR1 is DFQATT, CDR2 SNEGSKA (reference sequence). CDR3 sequence reads: CSAPTLEAGGNYDQYF. CDR3 in DNA: TGCAGTGCTCCCACGCTGGAGGCAGGGGGGAACTACGACCAGTACTTC.

The rearrangement uses TRBV15 and TRBJ2-1; 11 bases are shared with TRBD2. Germline assignment: CDR1 LNHNV and CDR2 YYDKDF (reference sequence). The junction had 11 bases not matched to a gene; V was cut back by 6 bases and J by 4 bases. The CDR3 is 17 amino acids. The CDR3 sequence: CATSKAPLAGDYNEQFF. The CDR3 DNA reads TGTGCCACCAGTAAAGCCCCACTAGCGGGAGATTACAATGAGCAGTTCTTC.

V usage is TRBV7-6 and J usage is TRBJ2-2, with D perhaps matching TRBD2 (5 bases). The CDR3 is 13 residues long. Germline V gene sequence: CDR1 SGHVS, CDR2 FNYEAQ. Trimming took 9 bases from V and 4 from J, leaving 12 bases between them. This CDR3 is CASAGLTTGELFF. For the CDR3, the DNA is TGTGCCAGTGCGGGTCTTACCACCGGGGAGCTGTTTTTT.

This clonotype was detected many times. This chain joins TRBV7-2 and TRBJ2-2; D uncertain. The germline V gene has CDR1 SGHTA and CDR2 FQGNSA. Trimming pared 11 bases from V and 0 bases from J, leaving 13 bases between. This CDR3 has 14 residues. The CDR3 loop reads CAATEKTNTGELFF. In DNA, the CDR3 is TGTGCCGCCACCGAAAAAACGAACACCGGGGAGCTGTTTTTT.

This clonotype has at least ten counts. This chain links TRBV4-3 with TRBJ2-7, with 7 bases lining up with TRBD1. The CDR3 length is 16 residues. V gave up 4 bases and J gave up 0 bases; unmatched junction bases: 9. CDR1 is LGHNA and CDR2 is YSLEER in the germline V gene. The CDR3 here is CASSPDRVSRSYEQYF. The CDR3 DNA reads TGCGCCAGCAGCCCCGACAGGGTCTCCCGCTCCTACGAGCAGTACTTC.

This clonotype occurred many times. One end of the junction fails to match germline, which may point to a read error. The rearrangement links TRBV7-7 to TRBJ2-7; D is undetermined. This CDR3 has 14 residues. Per the germline V gene, CDR1 is SSHAT and CDR2 is FNYEAQ (reference sequence). In DNA, the CDR3 is TGTGCTAGCAGCCTTAGTGACACCTCCTACGAGCAGTACTTC. It codes for CASSLSDTSYEQYF.

In its sample, this clonotype was seen many times. The CDR3: CASSLDGTQPQHF. CDR3 bases: TGTGCCAGCAGCTTAGACGGAACTCAGCCCCAGCATTTT. The V gene is TRBV7-6, the J gene TRBJ1-5; no clear D. This CDR3 has 13 residues. Trimming pared 1 base from V and 6 bases from J, leaving 7 bases between. Germline CDR1 reads SGHVS; CDR2 reads FNYEAQ.

The sample holds many counts of this clonotype. The chain joins TRBV15 to TRBJ2-7; 8 positions match TRBD1. The germline V gene encodes CDR1 LNHNV and CDR2 YYDKDF (reference sequence). The junction had 2 bases not matched to a gene; V was cut back by 0 bases and J by 1 base. The CDR3 is 15 residues long. The CDR3 bases are TGTGCCACCAGCAGAGAACAGGGGGAATCCTACGAGCAGTACTTC. This gives the protein CATSREQGESYEQYF.

This clonotype appeared a few times. V is TRBV11-2 and J is TRBJ2-7; 10 nucleotides line up with TRBD2. This CDR3 has 19 residues. J gave up 0 bases and V 5 bases, and 16 bases lay outside the gene matches. Germline CDR1 reads SGHAT; CDR2 reads FQNNGV. The CDR3 protein is CASSQIEGSSGGSSYEQYF. DNA for the CDR3: TGTGCCAGCAGCCAAATAGAGGGTAGTAGCGGGGGGAGCTCCTACGAGCAGTACTTC.

The table lists this clonotype with a few counts. The gene calls are TRBV27 and TRBJ2-1; the match to TRBD2 covers 12 bases. Looked up from germline, CDR1 is MNHEY and CDR2 is SMNVEV (reference sequence). V lost 2 bases, J lost 5 bases, and 10 bases stayed unmatched. There are 18 residues in the CDR3. CDR3 loop: CASSLIGLTSGRDNEQFF. The DNA of the CDR3 is TGTGCCAGCAGTTTAATCGGCTTGACTAGCGGGAGAGACAATGAGCAGTTCTTC.

This clonotype was detected many times. The CDR3 reads CASSLFPAGASNQPQHF. CDR3 in DNA: TGTGCCAGCAGCTTATTTCCAGCAGGGGCGAGCAATCAGCCCCAGCATTTT. The rearrangement uses TRBV7-9 and TRBJ1-5, with D possibly being TRBD1 (6 bases). Trimming removed 2 bases at V and 1 base at J, with 15 bases between. The germline CDR1 and CDR2 sequences are SEHNR and FQNEAQ (reference sequence). The CDR3 loop spans 17 amino acids.

J is TRBJ2-3 and V is TRBV15, with 10 positions matching TRBD2. Germline trimming cut 5 bases from V and 6 bases from J; bases unmatched to any gene: 14. This CDR3 is 17 amino acids long. Germline V gene data show CDR1 as LNHNV and CDR2 as YYDKDF (reference sequence). The CDR3 nucleotides are TGTGCCACCAGCCGAAATCCCGGGACTAGCGCATCGGATACGCAGTATTTT. Protein sequence: CATSRNPGTSASDTQYF. The whole variable domain, remainder taken from reference TRBV15 and TRBJ2-3, is DAMVIQNPRYQVTQFGKPVTLSCSQTLNHNVMYWYQQKSSQAPKLLFHYYDKDFNNEADTPDNFQSRRPNTSFCFLDIRSPGLGDTAMYLCATSRNPGTSASDTQYFGPGTRLTVL.